The 30 T cell receptor beta chains presented below share a single source sample, sequenced in a study of cytomegalovirus exposure and HLA in healthy donors. The study ran its PCR with 60 Vbeta and 13 Jbeta primers. Here immunoSEQ multiplex PCR was the method, and the copy in TCRdb shows in-frame clones only, minus some. Among some 130,000 clones listed, 60% to 80% were seen once. Sequences were obtained from PBMCs. The receptor source for this set is a man under 40 in good health and CMV-seronegative.

The chain links TRBV6-1 to TRBJ2-2, with 10 bases identical to TRBD1. With 5 bases clipped from V and 6 bases from J, the junction kept 6 bases outside the gene matches. The CDR3 has 15 residues. Germline V lookup: CDR1 MNHNS, CDR2 SASEGT. The CDR3 sequence is CASSSRTGGAGELFF. The DNA for the CDR3 is TGTGCCAGCAGTTCCCGGACAGGGGGGGCCGGGGAGCTGTTTTTT.

The V call is TRBV7-2, the J call TRBJ2-5; the D gene is possibly TRBD2 (5 bases). The J call may be incorrect, as the DNA end agrees better with TRBJ2-7. Germline V gene sequence: CDR1 SGHTA, CDR2 FQGNSA. This CDR3 has 16 residues. CDR3 sequence (DNA): TGTGCCAGCAGCTTAGTAGGAGGTTCCTCTGCCTACGAGCAGTACTTC. Residues: CASSLVGGSSAYEQYF.

This clone was recorded a few times. Other DNA sequences in the sample encode the same CDR3. The rearrangement links TRBV5-4 to TRBJ2-3; D call uncertain. CDR3 length: 12 residues. V was trimmed by 1 base and J by 4 bases, leaving 4 bases between them. The germline V gene encodes CDR1 SGHNT and CDR2 YYREEE (reference sequence). The CDR3 DNA is TGTGCCAGCAGCTTGCCTGCAGATACGCAGTATTTT. It is translated as CASSLPADTQYF.

This chain links TRBV9 with TRBJ2-3; 8 bases agree with TRBD2. In germline, CDR1 is SGDLS, CDR2 YYNGEE. The CDR3 totals 15 residues. The ends lost 0 bases at V and 3 bases at J; junction bases unmatched: 3. In DNA, the CDR3 is TGTGCCAGCAGCGTAGGGACTAGCACAACAGATACGCAGTATTTT. Protein sequence: CASSVGTSTTDTQYF. Using reference TRBV9 and TRBJ2-3 for the parts outside the CDR3, the full variable domain is DSGVTQTPKHLITATGQRVTLRCSPRSGDLSVYWYQQSLDQGLQFLIQYYNGEERAKGNILERFSAQQFPDLHSELNLSSLELGDSALYFCASSVGTSTTDTQYFGPGTRLTVL.

The chain couples TRBV25-1 to TRBJ1-2, with D unresolved. This CDR3 is 13 amino acids long. V was shortened by 5 bases and J by 4 bases, with 11 bases between the two germline ends. The germline gives CDR1 MGHDK, CDR2 SYGVNS. The CDR3 DNA sequence: TGTGCCAGCAGTCTTACAGCCCGCTATGGCTACACCTTC. This codes for CASSLTARYGYTF.

V is TRBV30 and J is TRBJ2-3; 11 bases line up with TRBD2. This CDR3 comprises 14 residues. Germline CDR1 reads GTSNPN; CDR2 reads SVGIG (reference sequence). The V and J ends lost 1 base and 6 bases, in that order; junction bases with no gene match: 3. The CDR3 DNA reads as TGTGCCTGGAGTGGACTAGCGGGAATGGATACGCAGTATTTT. Translating it yields CAWSGLAGMDTQYF.

This clone has only a few counts. The CDR3 DNA sequence: TGTGCCAGCAGCCCGGCCGGAGGAGGAGGCTACACCTTC. Amino acids: CASSPAGGGGYTF. The chain couples TRBV7-9 to TRBJ1-2; D is ambiguous. The germline V gene has CDR1 SEHNR and CDR2 FQNEAQ (reference sequence). V dropped 5 bases and J dropped 8 bases, with 15 bases sitting between them. The length of the CDR3 is 13 residues.

The genes are TRBV7-9 and TRBJ2-7; 7 nucleotides agree with TRBD1. Per the germline V gene, CDR1 is SEHNR and CDR2 is FQNEAQ (reference sequence). V was clipped by 5 bases and J by 3 bases; unmatched bases: 4. The length of the CDR3 is 13 residues. This CDR3 is CASSARDSYEQYF. In DNA form, the CDR3 reads TGTGCCAGCAGCGCCCGGGACAGCTACGAGCAGTACTTC.

This chain joins TRBV5-1 and TRBJ2-5, with a possible D match to TRBD1 (6 bases). CDR1 and CDR2 (germline): SGHRS, YFSETQ. With 3 bases removed from V and 4 bases from J, the gap between germline ends came to 10 bases. This CDR3 is 13 amino acids long. In nucleotides, the CDR3 is TGCGCCAGCAGCTCGTTGACAGGAGAGACCCAGTACTTC. Its translation: CASSSLTGETQYF.

The V call is TRBV5-4, the J call TRBJ1-3; D may be TRBD1 (5 bases). Trimming took off 4 bases at V and 3 bases at J, with 8 bases between the two ends. There are 13 residues in the CDR3. Germline V gene sequence: CDR1 SGHNT, CDR2 YYREEE (reference sequence). The CDR3 nucleotides are TGTGCCAGCAGCGCGGGACTTGGAAACACCATATATTTT. Protein product: CASSAGLGNTIYF.

By proportion, this clone is medium-sized. The chain couples TRBV5-4 to TRBJ2-3; D not certain. The CDR3 spans 13 residues. V shed 2 bases and J shed 9 bases, with 13 bases lying between them. Germline V lookup: CDR1 SGHNT, CDR2 YYREEE (reference sequence). CDR3 DNA: TGTGCCAGCAGCTTCTCAGGCATGCCCACGCAGTATTTT. Protein product: CASSFSGMPTQYF.

The count of this clone is one. One end of the junction is discordant with germline, which a read error may explain. J is TRBJ2-1 and V is TRBV7-7; D uncertain. The CDR3 sequence is 14 residues long. Germline V gene data show CDR1 as SSHAT and CDR2 as FNYEAQ (reference sequence). CDR3 sequence: CASSAAGYYNEQFF. The CDR3 nucleotides are TGTGCTAGCAGCGCCGCCGGGTACTACAATGAGCAGTTCTTC.

The chain links TRBV9 to TRBJ2-2; possibly TRBD1 for D (6 bases). Germline V gene lookup returns CDR1 SGDLS and CDR2 YYNGEE. CDR3 length: 17 residues. Trimming removed 2 bases from V and 5 bases from J, with 19 bases in between. CDR3 DNA: TGTGCCAGCAGCGTGGCAAGCAGGGGTGGGTGGACCGGGGAGCTGTTTTTT. Encoded protein: CASSVASRGGWTGELFF.

This clone was counted only a few times. The rearrangement joins TRBV4-3 to TRBJ1-4; TRBD1 agrees at 9 bases. The CDR3 loop spans 15 amino acids. Germline lookup yields CDR1 LGHNA and CDR2 YSLEER. Unmatched junction bases numbered 4, after V lost 0 bases and J lost 8 bases. In nucleotides, the CDR3 is TGCGCCAGCAGCCAAGAAACGACAGGGGGGGAAAAACTGTTTTTT. Translating gives CASSQETTGGEKLFF.

The chain couples TRBV5-4 to TRBJ2-1; 8 bases line up with TRBD2. V trimming: 4 bases; J trimming: 9 bases; junction bases outside the gene matches: 15. Germline values: CDR1 SGHNT, CDR2 YYREEE (reference sequence). This CDR3 has 16 amino acids. In nucleotides, the CDR3 is TGTGCCAGCAGCGGAGGTAGGAGCGGGAGTAGGAGTGAGCAGTTCTTC. Protein: CASSGGRSGSRSEQFF.

This chain joins TRBV19 and TRBJ2-1; TRBD2 is a possible D gene (6 bases). V was cut by 3 bases and J by 8 bases, with 20 bases left in between. CDR3 length equals 16 residues. Looked up from germline, CDR1 is LNHDA and CDR2 is SQIVND (reference sequence). As DNA, the CDR3 is TGTGCCAGTAGTATGGGTCCGGGAGCGATCATGGATGAGCAGTTCTTC. It codes for CASSMGPGAIMDEQFF.

V and J are TRBV28 and TRBJ1-1; no definite D call. Germline V gene data show CDR1 as MDHEN and CDR2 as SYDVKM. This CDR3 contains 14 residues. Trimming left V 3 bases short and J 1 base short, with 9 bases between. The CDR3 bases are TGTGCCAGCAGTTTCCCCTCCAGGAACACTGAAGCTTTCTTT. It encodes CASSFPSRNTEAFF.

The chain carries TRBV27 and TRBJ1-2, with D uncertain. This CDR3 contains 14 residues. CDR1 is MNHEY and CDR2 is SMNVEV in the germline V gene (reference sequence). Between the trimmed V and J ends, which lost 3 bases and 4 bases, there was a span of 12 bases. This chain's CDR3 is CASSLEPAAYGYTF. The CDR3 DNA sequence: TGTGCCAGCAGTTTGGAACCGGCGGCCTATGGCTACACCTTC.

This clone was observed once. The genes are TRBV4-2 and TRBJ2-7; 7 nucleotides match TRBD2. The junction had 9 bases not matched to a gene; V was cut back by 4 bases and J by 0 bases. This CDR3 has 16 amino acids. Germline assignment: CDR1 LGHNA and CDR2 YNFKEQ. The CDR3 spells CASSRDIAGASYEQYF. The CDR3 bases are TGTGCCAGCAGCCGAGATATAGCGGGTGCCTCCTACGAGCAGTACTTC.

The V gene is TRBV7-2, the J gene TRBJ1-6; D remains ambiguous. V lost 5 bases to trimming and J lost 8 bases, with 7 bases between them. The CDR3 spans 12 residues. The V gene's germline CDR1 is SGHTA and CDR2 FQGNSA. This chain's CDR3 is CASSQEYSPLHF. The CDR3 DNA sequence: TGTGCCAGCAGCCAAGAGTATTCACCCCTCCACTTT.

The V call is TRBV5-1, the J call TRBJ1-2, with D uncertain. CDR3 length: 14 residues. Germline CDR1 and CDR2: SGHRS and YFSETQ. The V and J ends lost 0 bases and 4 bases respectively, with 10 bases between them. The CDR3 DNA follows: TGCGCCAGCAGCTTGGCCGTTGGCTCCTATGGCTACACCTTC. Amino acid sequence: CASSLAVGSYGYTF.

The chain recombines TRBV6-5 with TRBJ2-7, with 12 bases fitting TRBD2. CDR3 size: 15 residues. Germline-derived CDR1 and CDR2 are MNHEY and SVGAGI. The ends lost 0 bases at V and 5 bases at J; junction bases unmatched: 2. CDR3 sequence reads: CASSYSTSGSNEQYF. CDR3 DNA: TGTGCCAGCAGTTACTCGACTAGCGGGAGCAACGAGCAGTACTTC.

The chain employs TRBV4-2 and TRBJ2-3; the match to TRBD2 covers 12 bases. Germline V lookup: CDR1 LGHNA, CDR2 YNFKEQ. Losses at the gene ends were 3 bases for V and 3 bases for J; bases not matched to a gene: 4. The length of the CDR3 is 16 residues. The CDR3 sequence: CASSHPTSGRTDTQYF. The DNA of the CDR3 is TGTGCCAGCAGCCACCCAACTAGCGGGAGGACAGATACGCAGTATTTT.

The rearrangement joins TRBV28 to TRBJ1-2; 11 bases match TRBD1. This CDR3 contains 17 residues. CDR1 and CDR2 (germline): MDHEN, SYDVKM. V shed 6 bases, J shed 0 bases, and the junction held 9 bases outside the gene matches. This CDR3 is CASSPGDRGLANYGYTF. In nucleotides, the CDR3 is TGTGCCAGCAGCCCCGGGGACAGGGGGTTAGCTAACTATGGCTACACCTTC.

This clone was recorded at least ten times. V and J are TRBV2 and TRBJ2-7, with unresolved D. Trimming took off 7 bases at V and 1 base at J, with 11 bases between the two ends. Germline V lookup: CDR1 SNHLY, CDR2 FYNNEI. The CDR3 is made up of 13 amino acids. CDR3 in DNA: TGTGCCAGCACAGTGACAATGTCCTACGAGCAGTACTTC. Translation gives CASTVTMSYEQYF.

The chain links TRBV18 to TRBJ2-1; TRBD2 matches 7 bases. This CDR3 is 16 amino acids long. The germline V gene encodes CDR1 KGHSH and CDR2 LQKENI. V dropped 0 bases and J dropped 7; count of bases not matched to a gene: 9. Here the CDR3 DNA reads TGTGCCAGCTCACCACCGTGGGGGAGGGACGGGAATGAGCAGTTCTTC. Amino acid sequence: CASSPPWGRDGNEQFF.

This clone was observed once. The V and J genes are TRBV5-1 and TRBJ2-5, with TRBD1 matching over 7 bases. Germline V gene lookup returns CDR1 SGHRS and CDR2 YFSETQ. This CDR3 region has 14 residues. With 5 bases clipped from V and 7 bases from J, the junction kept 11 bases outside the gene matches. CDR3 bases: TGCGCCAGCAGTTATGACAGGGCCGGGCCGACCCAGTACTTC. As protein: CASSYDRAGPTQYF.

This rearrangement joins TRBV20-1 to TRBJ2-7; maybe TRBD2 (6 bases). The germline V gene encodes CDR1 DFQATT and CDR2 SNEGSKA (reference sequence). V shed 5 bases and J shed 6 bases, with 8 bases lying between them. This CDR3 has 10 residues. The DNA of the CDR3 is TGCAGTGCTCTGGGGGGCGAGCAGTACTTC. This gives the protein CSALGGEQYF.

J is TRBJ2-1 and V is TRBV5-1; 8 bases line up with TRBD2. This CDR3 is built from 14 residues. The germline V gene encodes CDR1 SGHRS and CDR2 YFSETQ. Unmatched junction bases numbered 6, after V lost 0 bases and J lost 10 bases. CDR3 protein: CASSLAGGDGEQFF. CDR3 bases: TGCGCCAGCAGCTTGGCGGGGGGGGATGGGGAGCAGTTCTTC.

The chain links TRBV5-6 to TRBJ2-7, with D possibly TRBD2 on 5 matching bases. The V gene's germline CDR1 is SGHDT and CDR2 YYEEEE. Trimming stripped 4 bases from V and 7 bases from J, with 18 bases between. The length of the CDR3 is 14 residues. CDR3 coding DNA: TGTGCCAGCAGCCGCTATTCTCTTAGCGCGGAGCAGTACTTC. It codes for CASSRYSLSAEQYF.